The 27 T cell receptor beta chains given below trace back to one sample, sequenced in a study of shared clonotypes between healthy human individuals. Sequencing used immunoSEQ multiplex PCR; TCRdb keeps in-frame clones, though not all of them. The sample shows some 1.5 million clones, under 99% of them seen only once. The sequenced sample consisted of naive CD4+ T cells sorted from blood. The subset: CD45RA+ positively selected. These receptors were obtained from a man aged 25 to 45 in good health.

In its sample, this clone was seen once. The chain has TRBV7-2 and TRBJ2-7; 12 nucleotides align to TRBD2. V lost 4 bases, J lost 3 bases, and 7 bases stayed unmatched. This CDR3 contains 16 residues. Germline V gives CDR1 SGHTA, CDR2 FQGNSA. The CDR3 DNA reads TGTGCCAGCAGCTCTCTCCGGACTAGCGGGATCTACGAGCAGTACTTC. Its translation is CASSSLRTSGIYEQYF.

This chain uses TRBV2 with TRBJ2-5, with D uncertain. The better agreement between TRBJ2-7 and the DNA end casts doubt on the J call. The CDR3 length is 13 residues. Germline lookup yields CDR1 SNHLY and CDR2 FYNNEI. The CDR3 DNA is TGTGCCAGCAGTGAAGAGGCACTCTACGAGCAGTACTTC. Amino acids: CASSEEALYEQYF.

The genes are TRBV9 and TRBJ1-2; D might be TRBD1 (6 bases). The CDR3 loop spans 14 amino acids. Trimming stripped 2 bases from V and 7 bases from J, with 15 bases between. In germline, CDR1 is SGDLS, CDR2 YYNGEE. The CDR3 reads CASSVIAGDGGYTF. The CDR3 DNA follows: TGTGCCAGCAGCGTGATCGCAGGGGATGGTGGCTACACCTTC.

The V gene is TRBV14, the J gene TRBJ2-7; D perhaps matches TRBD1 (5 bases). This CDR3 has 12 residues. V was trimmed by 4 bases and J by 6 bases, leaving 10 bases between them. Germline values: CDR1 SGHDN, CDR2 FVKESK. The CDR3 loop is CASSPQGGEQYF. The CDR3 DNA follows: TGTGCCAGCAGCCCCCAGGGCGGCGAGCAGTACTTC.

As for this clone: Other DNA sequences in the same sample also yield this CDR3. The genes are TRBV5-1 and TRBJ1-5; D perhaps matches TRBD1 (6 bases). Germline V gene lookup returns CDR1 SGHRS and CDR2 YFSETQ. This CDR3 comprises 15 residues. V dropped 0 bases and J dropped 4 bases, with 11 bases sitting between them. In nucleotides, the CDR3 is TGCGCCAGCAGCTTGGAAGGGACACGTAATCAGCCCCAGCATTTT. Protein sequence: CASSLEGTRNQPQHF.

J is TRBJ2-3 and V is TRBV7-9, with TRBD1 as a possible D gene (6 bases). V lost 1 base and J lost 5, with 16 bases in between. Germline lookup yields CDR1 SEHNR and CDR2 FQNEAQ (reference sequence). The CDR3 runs to 16 residues. CDR3 in amino acids: CASSLGQGSVGDTQYF. The CDR3 DNA follows: TGTGCCAGCAGCTTAGGTCAGGGGTCGGTTGGAGATACGCAGTATTTT.

This clone was found once. The rearrangement links TRBV28 to TRBJ1-5, with TRBD1 identical over 8 bases. CDR1 and CDR2 (germline): MDHEN, SYDVKM. Unmatched junction bases numbered 8, after V lost 7 bases and J lost 6 bases. This CDR3 contains 14 residues. In DNA, the CDR3 is TGTGCCAGCATGGGCAGGGGGCAGTTTCAGCCCCAGCATTTT. As protein: CASMGRGQFQPQHF.

J is TRBJ2-1 and V is TRBV7-3, with 11 positions matching TRBD2. The CDR3 spans 15 residues. In germline, CDR1 is SGHTA, CDR2 FQGTGA. V dropped 5 bases and J dropped 4; count of bases not matched to a gene: 4. The CDR3 DNA sequence: TGTGCCAGCAGCAAGCTAGCGGGAGGTTACAATGAGCAGTTCTTC. Encoded protein: CASSKLAGGYNEQFF.

The rearrangement uses TRBV5-1 and TRBJ2-7; 10 nucleotides match TRBD1. Germline trimming cut 7 bases from V and 4 bases from J; bases unmatched to any gene: 5. The CDR3 is 13 amino acids. CDR1 is SGHRS and CDR2 is YFSETQ in the germline V gene. CDR3 coding DNA: TGCGCCAGCCAGACAGGGGGCGGGTACGAGCAGTACTTC. It encodes CASQTGGGYEQYF.

The chain is built from TRBV5-6 and TRBJ2-7; the D is unclear. The CDR3 extends over 16 amino acids. V was trimmed by 6 bases and J by 7 bases, leaving 26 bases between them. CDR1 is SGHDT, CDR2 YYEEEE, per germline. The DNA of the CDR3 is TGTGCCAGCACCACTCGTGTGCACCTCAACTTCGGGGAGCAGTACTTC. Its protein product is CASTTRVHLNFGEQYF.

This chain connects TRBV5-4 to TRBJ2-1, with TRBD1 matching 7 bases. Germline assignment: CDR1 SGHNT and CDR2 YYREEE (reference sequence). The CDR3 is 13 residues long. V shed 2 bases and J 5 bases; nucleotides not matched to a gene: 1. The CDR3 DNA sequence: TGTGCCAGCAGCTTTACAGGGGACAATGAGCAGTTCTTC. Its protein is CASSFTGDNEQFF.

This chain joins TRBV5-1 and TRBJ1-2, with D possibly TRBD1 on 6 matching bases. The ends were cut back, 2 bases at V and 6 bases at J, with 14 bases in the middle. The CDR3 contains 14 residues. Germline V gene data show CDR1 as SGHRS and CDR2 as YFSETQ. The CDR3 protein is CASSFNRANDGYTF. CDR3 DNA: TGCGCCAGCAGCTTTAACAGGGCGAACGATGGCTACACCTTC.

The rearrangement links TRBV7-9 to TRBJ2-1, with D tentatively TRBD1 (6 bases). Germline CDR1 is SEHNR and CDR2 is FQNEAQ (reference sequence). The CDR3 extends over 14 amino acids. V dropped 5 bases and J dropped 2 bases, with 10 bases sitting between them. CDR3 nucleotides: TGTGCCAGCAGCCTGGACAGAACCTACAATGAGCAGTTCTTC. Its translation: CASSLDRTYNEQFF.

This sequence joins TRBV5-1 and TRBJ2-7, with 9 bases aligning to TRBD1. The J segment lost 4 bases and the V segment lost 5 bases, leaving 10 bases of the junction unmatched. Per the germline V gene, CDR1 is SGHRS and CDR2 is YFSETQ. CDR3 size: 15 residues. The CDR3 sequence: CASSVGTGIAYEQYF. The CDR3 DNA reads as TGCGCCAGCAGTGTCGGGACAGGGATTGCGTACGAGCAGTACTTC.

The chain carries TRBV7-2 and TRBJ2-7; 9 nucleotides line up with TRBD2. This CDR3 has 16 amino acids. The germline CDR1 and CDR2 sequences are SGHTA and FQGNSA. The ends lost 5 bases at V and 0 bases at J; junction bases unmatched: 8. For the CDR3, the DNA is TGTGCCAGCAGCAGACGACTAGCGGCGAGCTCCTACGAGCAGTACTTC. Its protein product is CASSRRLAASSYEQYF.

The count of this clone is one. This chain links TRBV7-9 with TRBJ2-5; 9 bases fit TRBD1. This CDR3 contains 15 residues. CDR1 and CDR2 from the germline V gene are SEHNR and FQNEAQ (reference sequence). V lost 5 bases and J lost 6; bases outside the gene matches: 10. CDR3 sequence reads: CASSPGQGISQTQYF. Here the CDR3 DNA reads TGTGCCAGCAGCCCGGGACAGGGTATCTCACAGACCCAGTACTTC.

The CDR3 bases are TGCGCCAGCAGCTTCCCAGGGGGAAATACCGGGGAGCTGTTTTTT. Translation gives CASSFPGGNTGELFF. V is TRBV5-1 and J is TRBJ2-2, with 7 nucleotides matching TRBD1. There are 15 residues in the CDR3. Germline CDR1 and CDR2: SGHRS and YFSETQ. The V gene end was trimmed by 2 bases and the J gene end by 5 bases; junction bases not matched to a gene: 6.

This chain connects TRBV18 to TRBJ2-1; D call uncertain. The germline V and J ends were trimmed by 5 bases and 7 bases, with 12 bases remaining between them. The CDR3 sequence is 13 residues long. Germline values: CDR1 KGHSH, CDR2 LQKENI. CDR3 in amino acids: CASSTPNQNEQFF. The DNA of the CDR3 is TGTGCCAGCTCAACCCCGAACCAGAATGAGCAGTTCTTC.

The chain employs TRBV4-1 and TRBJ1-2, with D possibly TRBD1 on 6 matching bases. The V gene lost 1 base and the J gene lost 10 bases, with 13 bases spanning the gap. The germline CDR1 and CDR2 sequences are MGHRA and YSYEKL. This CDR3 has 13 amino acids. Written as DNA, the CDR3 is TGCGCCAGCAGCCAAGTGGGCGACAGGATCTACACCTTC. Its protein product is CASSQVGDRIYTF.

The gene calls are TRBV7-6 and TRBJ2-7; D gene ambiguous. This CDR3 contains 14 residues. In germline, CDR1 is SGHVS, CDR2 FNYEAQ. The V end was cut by 6 bases, the J end by 2 bases, with 14 bases between. CDR3 amino acids: CASSTIGPTYEQYF. The CDR3 DNA reads as TGTGCCAGCAGTACCATTGGCCCCACCTACGAGCAGTACTTC.

CDR3 residues: CASSQEERTGELFF. Here the CDR3 DNA reads TGCGCCAGCAGCCAAGAGGAGCGAACCGGGGAGCTGTTTTTT. The chain has TRBV4-3 and TRBJ2-2; no firm D call. V was trimmed by 0 bases and J by 5 bases, leaving 7 bases between them. Germline V CDR1 and CDR2: LGHNA, YSLEER. The length of the CDR3 is 14 residues.

The V and J genes are TRBV9 and TRBJ2-1; D is ambiguous. Germline V CDR1 and CDR2: SGDLS, YYNGEE. The CDR3 covers 13 residues. V shed 7 bases and J shed 5 bases, with 13 bases lying between them. In DNA, the CDR3 is TGTGCCAGCGGGGTTAGGGCAGACAATGAGCAGTTCTTC. Its translation is CASGVRADNEQFF.

The chain uses TRBV18 and TRBJ1-1, with D tentatively TRBD1 (5 bases). The CDR3 has 15 amino acids. Germline CDR1 is KGHSH and CDR2 is LQKENI. V lost 2 bases and J lost 5, with 15 bases in between. CDR3 sequence (DNA): TGTGCCAGCTCACCAGTAACCGGGACGGGGACTGAAGCTTTCTTT. Translated: CASSPVTGTGTEAFF.

The gene calls are TRBV10-3 and TRBJ2-7, with 9 bases that match TRBD1. There are 15 residues in the CDR3. Germline V gene lookup returns CDR1 ENHRY and CDR2 SYGVKD. V lost 4 bases to trimming and J lost 3 bases; unmatched junction nucleotides: 7. The CDR3, as DNA: TGTGCCATCAGTGCGACAGGGGGGGAACTCTACGAGCAGTACTTC. Protein: CAISATGGELYEQYF.

The V and J genes are TRBV18 and TRBJ1-2, with no clear D. The V end lost 0 bases, the J end lost 8 bases, and 13 bases lay between the germline ends. This CDR3 is 14 amino acids long. CDR1 is KGHSH and CDR2 is LQKENI in the germline V gene. CDR3 in amino acids: CASSPPGQGNGYTF. CDR3 DNA: TGTGCCAGCTCACCACCAGGGCAAGGGAACGGCTACACCTTC.

The J gene is TRBJ2-1, the V gene TRBV11-2, with 11 bases matching TRBD2. CDR1 and CDR2 (germline): SGHAT, FQNNGV. The V gene end was trimmed by 5 bases and the J gene end by 3 bases; junction bases not matched to a gene: 6. The CDR3 has 16 residues. The CDR3 DNA follows: TGTGCCAGCAGCCCCGAACTAGCGGGAGTCTACAATGAGCAGTTCTTC. Translation: CASSPELAGVYNEQFF. Using reference TRBV11-2 and TRBJ2-1 for the parts outside the CDR3, the full variable domain is EAGVAQSPRYKIIEKRQSVAFWCNPISGHATLYWYQQILGQGPKLLIQFQNNGVVDDSQLPKDRFSAERLKGVDSTLKIQPAKLEDSAVYLCASSPELAGVYNEQFFGPGTRLTVL.

The V call is TRBV28, the J call TRBJ2-5; D uncertain. V lost 5 bases, J lost 9 bases, and 13 bases lay in between. Germline V lookup: CDR1 MDHEN, CDR2 SYDVKM. The CDR3 has 12 residues. CDR3 in DNA: TGTGCCAGCAGTGGCTCCCCCGGGCCCCAGTACTTC. Translation gives CASSGSPGPQYF.